This T cell receptor (beta chain) was found in a study of blood T cell repertoires in COVID-19. Turning to the study itself: Researchers got acute and convalescent COVID-19 samples from the United States, Italy and Spain. The cDNA or gDNA used as material had been derived from T cells, B-cell-depleted T cells, or PBMCs.

In the study's own analysis: The authors estimated nucleated cell counts from reference gene primer amplification. The protocol was immunoSEQ multiplex PCR, while the TCRdb copy is restricted to in-frame clones and leaves out a portion. D and trimming come from the DNA, and the V and J calls and clone size come from that table. The table has tens of thousands of clones, roughly 88% seen once. This TCR came from a man aged 50 or older with active COVID-19. Sequenced sample: peripheral blood.

The CDR3 sequence is CASSYVPTVGETQYF. The CDR3 region has the DNA TGTGCCAGCAGTTACGTTCCGACAGTGGGAGAGACCCAGTACTTC. V usage is TRBV6-5 and J usage is TRBJ2-5, with D possibly being TRBD1 (5 bases). Germline-derived CDR1 and CDR2 are MNHEY and SVGAGI. V was shortened by 2 bases and J by 4 bases, with 14 bases between the two germline ends. The CDR3 runs 15 residues.